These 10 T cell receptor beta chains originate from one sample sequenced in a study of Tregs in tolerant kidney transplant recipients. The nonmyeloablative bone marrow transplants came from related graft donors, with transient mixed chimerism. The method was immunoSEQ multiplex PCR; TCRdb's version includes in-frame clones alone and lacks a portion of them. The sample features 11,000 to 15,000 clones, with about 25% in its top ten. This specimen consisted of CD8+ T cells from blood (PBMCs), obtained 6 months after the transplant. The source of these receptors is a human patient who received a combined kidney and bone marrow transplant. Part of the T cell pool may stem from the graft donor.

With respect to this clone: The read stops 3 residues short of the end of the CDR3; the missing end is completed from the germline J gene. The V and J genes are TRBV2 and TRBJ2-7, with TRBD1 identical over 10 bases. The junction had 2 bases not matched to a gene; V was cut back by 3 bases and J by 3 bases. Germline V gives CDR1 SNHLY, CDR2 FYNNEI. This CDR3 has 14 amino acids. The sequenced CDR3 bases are TGTGCCAGCAGTGAGGGGGACAGGGGCTACGAG. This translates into CASSEGDRGYE. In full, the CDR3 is CASSEGDRGYEQYF.

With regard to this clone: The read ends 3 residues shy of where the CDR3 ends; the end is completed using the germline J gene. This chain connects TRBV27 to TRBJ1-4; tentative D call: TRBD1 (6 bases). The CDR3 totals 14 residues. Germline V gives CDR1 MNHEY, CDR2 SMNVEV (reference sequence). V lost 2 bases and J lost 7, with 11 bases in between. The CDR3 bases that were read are TGTGCCAGCAGTTTAATGGGGGACATTGAAAAA. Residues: CASSLMGDIEK. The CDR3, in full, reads CASSLMGDIEKLFF.

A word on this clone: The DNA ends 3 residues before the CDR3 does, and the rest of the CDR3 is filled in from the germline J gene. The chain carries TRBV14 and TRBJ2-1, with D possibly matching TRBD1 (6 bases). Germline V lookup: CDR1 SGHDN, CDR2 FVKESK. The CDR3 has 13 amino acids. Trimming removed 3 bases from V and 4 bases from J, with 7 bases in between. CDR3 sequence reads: CASSHDRYNEQFF. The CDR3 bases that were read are TGTGCCAGCAGCCACGACAGGTACAATGAG.

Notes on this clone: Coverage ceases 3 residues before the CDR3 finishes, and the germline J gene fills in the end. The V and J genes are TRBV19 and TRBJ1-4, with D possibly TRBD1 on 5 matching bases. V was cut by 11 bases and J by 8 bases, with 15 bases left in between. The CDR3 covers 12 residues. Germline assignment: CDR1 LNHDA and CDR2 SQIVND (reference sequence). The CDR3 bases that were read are TGTGCCTGCGGGGACCAGGCGGAAAAA. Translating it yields CACGDQAEK. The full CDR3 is CACGDQAEKLFF.

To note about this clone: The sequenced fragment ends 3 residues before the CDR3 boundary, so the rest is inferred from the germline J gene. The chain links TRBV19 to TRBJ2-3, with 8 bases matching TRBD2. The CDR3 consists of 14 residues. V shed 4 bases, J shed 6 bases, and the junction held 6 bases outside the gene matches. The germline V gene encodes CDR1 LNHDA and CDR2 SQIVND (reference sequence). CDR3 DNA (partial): TGTGCCAGTAGTACGGCGGGAGGTTGGGATACG. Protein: CASSTAGGWDT. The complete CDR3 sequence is CASSTAGGWDTQYF. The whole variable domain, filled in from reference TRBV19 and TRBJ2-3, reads DGGITQSPKYLFRKEGQNVTLSCEQNLNHDAMYWYRQDPGQGLRLIYYSQIVNDFQKGDIAEGYSVSREKKESFPLTVTSAQKNPTAFYLCASSTAGGWDTQYFGPGTRLTVL.

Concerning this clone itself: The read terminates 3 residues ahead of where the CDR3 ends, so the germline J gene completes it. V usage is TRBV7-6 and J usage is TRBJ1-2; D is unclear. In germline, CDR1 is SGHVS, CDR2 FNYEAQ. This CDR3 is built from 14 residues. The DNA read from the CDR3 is TGTGCCAGCAGCTTAGCACCCCACACAGATACC. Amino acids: CASSLAPHTDT. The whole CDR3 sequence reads CASSLAPHTDTYTF.

The CDR3 region is CASSYGLAFYEQYF. CDR3 DNA (partial): TGTGCCAGCAGTTACGGGCTAGCCTTCTACGAG. This chain links TRBV6-2 or TRBV6-3 with TRBJ2-7; D is perhaps TRBD2 (5 bases). The read ends 3 residues before the CDR3 terminus; that terminus is restored from the germline J gene. Trimming cost V 2 bases and J 3 bases, with 11 bases left between them. CDR1 is MNHEY and CDR2 is SVGEGT in the germline V gene. The CDR3 contains 14 residues.

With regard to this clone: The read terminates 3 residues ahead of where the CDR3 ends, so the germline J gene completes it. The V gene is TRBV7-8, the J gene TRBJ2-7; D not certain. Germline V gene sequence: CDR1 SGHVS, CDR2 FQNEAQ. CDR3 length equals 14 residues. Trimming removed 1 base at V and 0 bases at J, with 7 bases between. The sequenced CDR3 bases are TGTGCCAGCAGCTTAGTCTACGGCTCCTACGAG. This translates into CASSLVYGSYE. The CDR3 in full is CASSLVYGSYEQYF.

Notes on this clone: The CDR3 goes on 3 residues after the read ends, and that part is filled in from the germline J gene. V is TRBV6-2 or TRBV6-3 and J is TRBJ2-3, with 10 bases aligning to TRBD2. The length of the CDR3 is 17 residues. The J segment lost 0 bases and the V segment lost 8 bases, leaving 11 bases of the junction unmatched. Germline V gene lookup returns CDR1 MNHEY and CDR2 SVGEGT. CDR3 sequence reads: CASPPAGGEGSTDTQYF. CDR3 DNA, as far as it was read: TGTGCCAGCCCCCCAGCGGGGGGGGAAGGAAGCACAGATACG.

The covered CDR3 bases are TGCGCCAGCAGTGATTCGGTGGCTAGCTTCAATGAG. Its protein is CASSDSVASFNE. Given in full, the CDR3 is CASSDSVASFNEQFF. The chain carries TRBV10-1 and TRBJ2-1; possible D gene TRBD2, 5 bases. The read terminates 3 residues ahead of where the CDR3 ends, so the germline J gene completes it. Per germline, CDR1 WNHNN and CDR2 SYGVQD (reference sequence). The CDR3 is 15 residues long. V lost 3 bases and J 6 bases, leaving 15 bases between the germline ends.